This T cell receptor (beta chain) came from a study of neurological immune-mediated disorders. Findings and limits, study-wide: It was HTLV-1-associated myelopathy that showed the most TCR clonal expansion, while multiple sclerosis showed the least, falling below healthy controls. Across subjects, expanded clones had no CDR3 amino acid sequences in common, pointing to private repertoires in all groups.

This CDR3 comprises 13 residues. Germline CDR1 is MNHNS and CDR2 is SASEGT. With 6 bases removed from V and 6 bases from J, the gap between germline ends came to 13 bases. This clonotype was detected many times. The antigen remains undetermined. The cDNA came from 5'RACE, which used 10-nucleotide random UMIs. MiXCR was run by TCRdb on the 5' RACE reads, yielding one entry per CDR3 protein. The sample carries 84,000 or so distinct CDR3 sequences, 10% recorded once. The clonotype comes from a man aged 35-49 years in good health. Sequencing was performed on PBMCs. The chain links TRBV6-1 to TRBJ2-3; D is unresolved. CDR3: CASRPPELDTQYF. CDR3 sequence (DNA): TGTGCCAGCAGGCCCCCTGAGTTGGATACGCAGTATTTT.